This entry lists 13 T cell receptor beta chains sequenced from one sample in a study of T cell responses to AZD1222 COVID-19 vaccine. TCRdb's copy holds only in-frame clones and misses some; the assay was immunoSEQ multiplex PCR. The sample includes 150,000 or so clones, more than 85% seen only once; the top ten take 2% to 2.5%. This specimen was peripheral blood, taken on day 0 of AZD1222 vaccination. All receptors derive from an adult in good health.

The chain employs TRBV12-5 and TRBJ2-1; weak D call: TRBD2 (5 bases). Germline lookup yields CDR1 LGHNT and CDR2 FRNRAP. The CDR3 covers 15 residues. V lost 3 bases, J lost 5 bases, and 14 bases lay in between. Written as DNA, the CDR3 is TGTGCTAGTGGTTTTAGTAGCGCCCCGAACAATGAGCAGTTCTTC. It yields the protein CASGFSSAPNNEQFF.

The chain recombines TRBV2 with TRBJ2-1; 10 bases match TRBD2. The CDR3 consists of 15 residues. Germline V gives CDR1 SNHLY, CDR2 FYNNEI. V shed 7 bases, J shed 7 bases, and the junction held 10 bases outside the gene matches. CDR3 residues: CASIALAGAFNEQFF. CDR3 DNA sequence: TGTGCCAGCATTGCCCTAGCGGGAGCTTTTAATGAGCAGTTCTTC. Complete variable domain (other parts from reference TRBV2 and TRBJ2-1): EPEVTQTPSHQVTQMGQEVILRCVPISNHLYFYWYRQILGQKVEFLVSFYNNEISEKSEIFDDQFSVERPDGSNFTLKIRSTKLEDSAMYFCASIALAGAFNEQFFGPGTRLTVL.

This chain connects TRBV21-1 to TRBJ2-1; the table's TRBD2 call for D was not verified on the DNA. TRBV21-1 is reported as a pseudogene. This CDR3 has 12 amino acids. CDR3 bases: TGTGCCAGCAGCAACGAGGAGGGTGAGCAGTTCTTC. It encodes CASSNEEGEQFF.

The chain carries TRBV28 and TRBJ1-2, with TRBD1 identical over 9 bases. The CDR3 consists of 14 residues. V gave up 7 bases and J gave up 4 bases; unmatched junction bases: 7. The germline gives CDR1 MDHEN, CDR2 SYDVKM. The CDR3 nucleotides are TGTGCCAGCAATACCTTGGGACAGGGCTATGGCTACACCTTC. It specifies CASNTLGQGYGYTF.

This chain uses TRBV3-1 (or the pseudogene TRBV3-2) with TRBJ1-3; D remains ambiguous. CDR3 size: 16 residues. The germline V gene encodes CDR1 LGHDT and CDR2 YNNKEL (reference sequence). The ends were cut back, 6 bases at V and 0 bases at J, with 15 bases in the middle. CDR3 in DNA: TGTGCCAGCAGACGTCGGGCACCTAGCTCTGGAAACACCATATATTTT. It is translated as CASRRRAPSSGNTIYF.

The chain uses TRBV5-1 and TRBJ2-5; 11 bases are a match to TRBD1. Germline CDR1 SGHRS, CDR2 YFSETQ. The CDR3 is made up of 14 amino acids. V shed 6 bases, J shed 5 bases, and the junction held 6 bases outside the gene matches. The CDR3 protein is CASTGQGVYETQYF. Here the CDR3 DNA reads TGCGCCAGCACGGGACAGGGGGTTTATGAGACCCAGTACTTC.

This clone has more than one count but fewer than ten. CDR3: CASSLLSDQPQHF. CDR3 bases: TGCGCCAGCAGCTTGCTTTCGGATCAGCCCCAGCATTTT. This chain joins TRBV5-1 and TRBJ1-5; the D is unclear. The CDR3 has 13 amino acids. Germline CDR1 SGHRS, CDR2 YFSETQ. The V end was cut by 1 base, the J end by 5 bases, with 7 bases between.

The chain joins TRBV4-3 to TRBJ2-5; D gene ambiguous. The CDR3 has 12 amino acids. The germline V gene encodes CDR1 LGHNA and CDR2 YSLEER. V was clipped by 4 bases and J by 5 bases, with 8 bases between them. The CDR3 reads CASSPYPETQYF. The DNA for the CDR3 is TGCGCCAGCAGCCCTTACCCGGAGACCCAGTACTTC.

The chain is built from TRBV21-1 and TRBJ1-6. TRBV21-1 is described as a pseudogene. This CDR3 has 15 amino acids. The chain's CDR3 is CASRHDGQKSSPLHF. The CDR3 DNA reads TGTGCCAGCAGGCACGACGGGCAGAAATCCTCACCCCTCCACTTT.

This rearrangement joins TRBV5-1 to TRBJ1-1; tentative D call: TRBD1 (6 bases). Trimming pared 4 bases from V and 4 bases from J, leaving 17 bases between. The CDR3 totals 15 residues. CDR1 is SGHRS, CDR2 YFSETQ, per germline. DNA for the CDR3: TGCGCCAGCAGCGCAGGCCCACAGGGTTCCACTGAAGCTTTCTTT. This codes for CASSAGPQGSTEAFF.

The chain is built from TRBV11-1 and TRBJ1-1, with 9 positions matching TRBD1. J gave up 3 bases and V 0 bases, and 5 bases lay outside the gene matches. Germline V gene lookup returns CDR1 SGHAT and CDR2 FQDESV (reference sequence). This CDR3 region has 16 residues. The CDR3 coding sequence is TGTGCCAGCAGCTTAGCTGGACAGGGGAGGGACACTGAAGCTTTCTTT. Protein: CASSLAGQGRDTEAFF.

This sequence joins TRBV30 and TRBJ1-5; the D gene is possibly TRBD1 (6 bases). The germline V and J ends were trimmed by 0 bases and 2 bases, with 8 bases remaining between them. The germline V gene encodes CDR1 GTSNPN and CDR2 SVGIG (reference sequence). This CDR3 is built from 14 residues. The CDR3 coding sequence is TGTGCCTGGAGTGTCGGGGGCGGCAATCAGCCCCAGCATTTT. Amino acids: CAWSVGGGNQPQHF.

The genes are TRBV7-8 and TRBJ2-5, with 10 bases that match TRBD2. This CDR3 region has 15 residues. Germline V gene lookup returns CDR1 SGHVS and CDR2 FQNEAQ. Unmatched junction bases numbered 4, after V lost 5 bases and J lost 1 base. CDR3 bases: TGTGCCAGCAGCATGCTAGCGGGGGTCCAAGAGACCCAGTACTTC. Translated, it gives CASSMLAGVQETQYF.